These T cell receptor beta chains were read from a single sample in a study of blood T cells in healthy people across ages. TCRdb re-derived calls from the 5' RACE reads in MiXCR, one entry per CDR3 protein. The table shows about 580,000 distinct CDR3 sequences, with 40% to 50% occurring only once. The sequencing sample was made of blood. These receptors were collected from a man older than 75 in good health. Both conserved end residues are part of each CDR3. A D gene is named only where the DNA matches it firmly. Clone size, where shown, is once, few, many, or a class for clones that have expanded.

TRBJ2-3	TRBD1	TRBV6-6	many	TGTGCCAGCAGTCCCGCCCGGGACAGCCTCACAGATACGCAGTATTTT	CASSPARDSLTDTQYF
TRBJ2-5	TRBD1	TRBV5-5	NA	TGTGCCAGCAGCGCCTGGGACAGGGGGCAGGAGACCCAGTACTTC	CASSAWDRGQETQYF
TRBJ2-1	TRBD1	TRBV6-2/TRBV6-3	NA	TGTGCCAGCAGCCGGGACAGGGGTATCAATGAGCAGTTCTTC	CASSRDRGINEQFF
TRBJ1-2	NA	TRBV9	NA	TGTGCCAGCAGCGTAGCCAGTACTAACTATGGCTACACCTTC	CASSVASTNYGYTF
TRBJ2-1	TRBD2	TRBV6-1	many	TGTGCCAGCACCGAGACTAGCGGGAGGGGAAGTATCAATGAGCAGTTCTTC	CASTETSGRGSINEQFF
TRBJ1-2	NA	TRBV14	NA	TGTGCCAGCAGCCAAGGGGGGGGGAACTACTATGGCTACACCTTC	CASSQGGGNYYGYTF
TRBJ1-1	NA	TRBV20-1	NA	TGCAGTGCTAGCGGACCTGGTGCCACTGAAGCTTTCTTT	CSASGPGATEAFF
TRBJ2-7	TRBD2	TRBV20-1	NA	TGCAGTGCTAGAGATATGGCGGCTAGCGGGAGCAACGAGCAGTACTTC	CSARDMAASGSNEQYF
TRBJ2-7	NA	TRBV20-1	many	TGCAGTGCTAGGGGAACTAGTTACGAGCAGTACTTC	CSARGTSYEQYF
TRBJ2-3	TRBD1	TRBV27	NA	TGTGCCAGCCGGGACAGGTATTATGCAGATACGCAGTATTTT	CASRDRYYADTQYF
TRBJ2-1	TRBD1	TRBV9	NA	TGTGCCAGCAGCGTAGGGGGACAGGGGGTTGTTAATGAGCAGTTCTTC	CASSVGGQGVVNEQFF
TRBJ1-4	TRBD1	TRBV28	NA	TGTGCCAGCAGTTTAGCGACAGGGGCTTATGAAAAACTGTTTTTT	CASSLATGAYEKLFF
TRBJ2-5	TRBD2	TRBV15	NA	TGTGCCACCAGCAGAGATCCTAGCGGGGGTACAAGAGAGACCCAGTACTTC	CATSRDPSGGTRETQYF
TRBJ2-2	NA	TRBV7-2	NA	TGTGCCAGCAGCGGACAGAGAGTGGGGAGGGGGGAGCTGTTTTTT	CASSGQRVGRGELFF
TRBJ2-1	NA	TRBV6-2/TRBV6-3	NA	TGTGCCAGCAGTTACGAGGGCGATGAGCAGTTCTTC	CASSYEGDEQFF
TRBJ2-5	TRBD2	TRBV20-1	few	TGCAGTGCCCACACTTATTTGGCGGGGGAAGGGGAGACCCAGTACTTC	CSAHTYLAGEGETQYF
TRBJ1-2	TRBD1	TRBV5-1	NA	TGCGCCAGCAGCTTGGCCTGGACAGGCCCCGCTAACTATGGCTACACCTTC	CASSLAWTGPANYGYTF
TRBJ2-7	NA	TRBV29-1	NA	TGCAGCGCGAATGCCGGGACGAGGGACGAGCAGTACTTC	CSANAGTRDEQYF
TRBJ2-7	NA	TRBV5-5	NA	TGTGCCAGCAGCTTGGCCGGGGATCACCAAACCTACGAGCAGTACTTC	CASSLAGDHQTYEQYF
TRBJ2-7	NA	TRBV7-9	NA	TGTGCCGGCAGCTTAGTGGTGACTAGTGGCGAGCAGTACTTC	CAGSLVVTSGEQYF
TRBJ2-1	TRBD1	TRBV20-1	NA	TGCAGTACTAGAGATTTGGTCAGGGGGTCTGGGAATGAGCAGTTCTTC	CSTRDLVRGSGNEQFF
TRBJ2-5	NA	TRBV5-1	once	TGCGCCAGCAGCTTTTTCTTCCCCGGGATGCAAGAGACCCAGTACTTC	CASSFFFPGMQETQYF
TRBJ1-2	NA	TRBV6-5	few	TGTGCCAGCAGGGAGACCCCGGCAGCCAGATATGGCTACACCTTC	CASRETPAARYGYTF
TRBJ2-1	NA	TRBV14	NA	TGTGCCAGCAGCCACCGACTAGTTCGACCTAACAATGAGCAGTTCTTC	CASSHRLVRPNNEQFF
TRBJ1-5	NA	TRBV18	NA	TGTGCCAGCTCATACTCGGGGGCCGGCAATCAGCCCCAGCATTTT	CASSYSGAGNQPQHF
TRBJ2-1	NA	TRBV10-3	many	TGTGCCATCAGTGACCCGGGGGGCGTTTCACCCTTGAGTGAGCAGTTCTTC	CAISDPGGVSPLSEQFF